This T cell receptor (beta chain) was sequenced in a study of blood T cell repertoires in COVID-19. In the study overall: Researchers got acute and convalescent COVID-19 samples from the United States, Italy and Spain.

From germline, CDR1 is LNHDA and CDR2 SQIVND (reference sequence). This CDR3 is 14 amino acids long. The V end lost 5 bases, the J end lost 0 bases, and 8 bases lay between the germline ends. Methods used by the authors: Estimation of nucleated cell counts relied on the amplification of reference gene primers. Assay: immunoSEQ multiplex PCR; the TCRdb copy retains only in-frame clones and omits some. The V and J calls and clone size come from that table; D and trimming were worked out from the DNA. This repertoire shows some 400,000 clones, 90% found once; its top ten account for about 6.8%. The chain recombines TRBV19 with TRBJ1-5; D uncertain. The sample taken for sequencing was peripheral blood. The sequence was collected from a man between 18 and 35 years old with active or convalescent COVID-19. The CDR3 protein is CASSDIYSNQPQHF. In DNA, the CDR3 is TGTGCCAGTAGTGACATTTATAGCAATCAGCCCCAGCATTTT.